This note documents a single T cell receptor (beta chain) sequence. Its specificity is not known. Compared with germline, one end of the junction differs, possibly owing to a read error. The draw of peripheral blood yielded ten milliliters from each donor. These data originate in a study of blood T cells in healthy people across ages. The CDR3 has 14 residues. Primers used in a second PCR of about 7 to 12 cycles were a sample-barcoded 5' primer and a J-beta primer mix. TCRdb re-called the 5' RACE reads through MiXCR, storing one row per CDR3 protein. Counted here are 1.5 million to 2 million distinct CDR3 sequences, 28% occurring once; the ten biggest clones make up less than 9.5%. Overall study results and limits: TCR beta diversity per million T cells fell roughly linearly with age. Diversity estimated from one million T cells was considered an underestimate. Naive T cell percentage showed a strong correlation with TCR beta diversity.

The sample comprised blood. This clonotype originated in a woman aged 25 to 39 in good health. The chain has TRBV12-3 or TRBV12-4 and TRBJ2-7; D remains ambiguous. This CDR3 is CASSLTAVHYGQYF. The DNA of the CDR3 is TGTGCCAGCAGTTTAACAGCAGTGCACTACGGGCAGTACTTC.